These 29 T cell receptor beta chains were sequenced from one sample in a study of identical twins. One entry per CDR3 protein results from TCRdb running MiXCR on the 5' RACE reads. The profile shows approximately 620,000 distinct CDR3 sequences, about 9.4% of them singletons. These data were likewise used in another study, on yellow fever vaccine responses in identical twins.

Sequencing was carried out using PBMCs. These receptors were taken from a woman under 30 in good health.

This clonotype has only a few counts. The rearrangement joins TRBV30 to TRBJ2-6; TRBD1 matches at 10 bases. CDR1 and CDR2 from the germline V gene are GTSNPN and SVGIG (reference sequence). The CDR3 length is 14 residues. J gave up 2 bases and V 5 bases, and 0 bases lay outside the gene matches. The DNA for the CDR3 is TGTGCCTGGGGGACAGGGGCTGGGGCCAACGTCCTGACTTTC. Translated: CAWGTGAGANVLTF.

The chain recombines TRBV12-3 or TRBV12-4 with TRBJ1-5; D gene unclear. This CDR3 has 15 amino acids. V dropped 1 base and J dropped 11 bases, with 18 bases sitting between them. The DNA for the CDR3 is TGTGCCAGCAGTTTAGGTGCCCAGTCCCTAACGGCCCAGCATTTT. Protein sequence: CASSLGAQSLTAQHF.

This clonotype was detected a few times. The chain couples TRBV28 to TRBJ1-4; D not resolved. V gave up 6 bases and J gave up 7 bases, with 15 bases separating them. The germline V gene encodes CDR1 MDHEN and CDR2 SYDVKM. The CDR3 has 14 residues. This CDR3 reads CASRPDIIGEKLFF. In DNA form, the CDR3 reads TGTGCCAGCAGGCCCGACATCATAGGTGAAAAACTGTTTTTT.

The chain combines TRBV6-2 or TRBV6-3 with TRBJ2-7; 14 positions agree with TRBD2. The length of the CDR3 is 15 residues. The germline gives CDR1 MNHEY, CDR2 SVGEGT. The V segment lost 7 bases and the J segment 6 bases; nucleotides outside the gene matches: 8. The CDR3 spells CASTVFGLAGGEQYF. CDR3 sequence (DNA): TGTGCCAGCACCGTCTTCGGACTAGCGGGAGGCGAGCAGTACTTC.

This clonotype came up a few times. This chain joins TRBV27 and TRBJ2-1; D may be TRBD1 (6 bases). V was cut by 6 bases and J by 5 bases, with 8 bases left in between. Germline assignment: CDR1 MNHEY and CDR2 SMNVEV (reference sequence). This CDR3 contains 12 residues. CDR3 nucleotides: TGTGCCAGCAGAGGGGGACACAATGAGCAGTTCTTC. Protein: CASRGGHNEQFF.

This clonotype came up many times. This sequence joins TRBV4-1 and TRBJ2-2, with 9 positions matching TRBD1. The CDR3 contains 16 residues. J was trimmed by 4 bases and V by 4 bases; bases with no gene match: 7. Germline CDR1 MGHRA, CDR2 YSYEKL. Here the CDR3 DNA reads TGCGCCAGCAGCCCGCTGGGACAGGGCTTCACCGGGGAGCTGTTTTTT. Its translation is CASSPLGQGFTGELFF.

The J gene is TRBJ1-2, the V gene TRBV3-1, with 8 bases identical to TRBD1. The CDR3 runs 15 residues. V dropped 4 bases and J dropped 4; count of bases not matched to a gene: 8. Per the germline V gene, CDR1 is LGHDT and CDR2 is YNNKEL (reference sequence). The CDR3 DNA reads TGTGCCAGCAGCCTAGACAGGGGTGGTCGCTATGGCTACACCTTC. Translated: CASSLDRGGRYGYTF. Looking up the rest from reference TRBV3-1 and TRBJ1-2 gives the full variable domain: DTAVSQTPKYLVTQMGNDKSIKCEQNLGHDTMYWYKQDSKKFLKIMFSYNNKELIINETVPNRFSPKSPDKAHLNLHINSLELGDSAVYFCASSLDRGGRYGYTFGSGTRLTVV.

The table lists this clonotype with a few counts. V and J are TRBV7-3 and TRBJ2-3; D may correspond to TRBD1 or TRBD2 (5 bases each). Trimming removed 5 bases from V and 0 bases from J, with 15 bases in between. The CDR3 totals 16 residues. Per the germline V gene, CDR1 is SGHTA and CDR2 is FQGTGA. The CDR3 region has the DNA TGTGCCAGCAGCCCACAAGGGACCTCTAGCACAGATACGCAGTATTTT. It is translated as CASSPQGTSSTDTQYF.

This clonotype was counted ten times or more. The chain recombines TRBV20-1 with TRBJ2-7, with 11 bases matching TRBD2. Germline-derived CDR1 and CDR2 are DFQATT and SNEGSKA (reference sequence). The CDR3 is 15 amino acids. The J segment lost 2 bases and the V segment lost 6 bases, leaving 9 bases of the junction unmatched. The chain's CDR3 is CSAPVGTSGAYEQYF. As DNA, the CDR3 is TGCAGTGCCCCTGTCGGGACTAGCGGCGCCTACGAGCAGTACTTC.

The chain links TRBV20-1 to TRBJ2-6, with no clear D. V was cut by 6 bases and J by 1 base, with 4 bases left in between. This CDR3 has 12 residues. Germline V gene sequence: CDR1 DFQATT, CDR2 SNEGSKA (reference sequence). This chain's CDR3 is CSAQSGANVLTF. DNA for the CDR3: TGCAGTGCCCAGTCTGGGGCCAACGTCCTGACTTTC.

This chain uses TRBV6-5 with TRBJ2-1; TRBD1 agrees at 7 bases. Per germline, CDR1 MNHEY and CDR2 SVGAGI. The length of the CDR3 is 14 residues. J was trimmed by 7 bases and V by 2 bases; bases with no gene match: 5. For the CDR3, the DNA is TGTGCCAGCAGTTACAGGGGGCCGGGGAATGAGCAGTTCTTC. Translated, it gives CASSYRGPGNEQFF.

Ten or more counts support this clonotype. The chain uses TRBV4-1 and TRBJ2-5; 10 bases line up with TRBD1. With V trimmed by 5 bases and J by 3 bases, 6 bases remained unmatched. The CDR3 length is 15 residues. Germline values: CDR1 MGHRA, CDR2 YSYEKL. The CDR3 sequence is CASSGGQGGKETQYF. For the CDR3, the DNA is TGCGCCAGCAGCGGTGGACAGGGGGGTAAAGAGACCCAGTACTTC.

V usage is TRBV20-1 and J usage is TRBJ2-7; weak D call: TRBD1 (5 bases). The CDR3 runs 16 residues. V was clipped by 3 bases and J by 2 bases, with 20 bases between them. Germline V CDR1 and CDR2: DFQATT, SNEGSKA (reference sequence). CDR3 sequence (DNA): TGCAGTGCTAGCCACCCCTGGGGCCCCCGGCCCTACGAGCAGTACTTC. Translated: CSASHPWGPRPYEQYF.

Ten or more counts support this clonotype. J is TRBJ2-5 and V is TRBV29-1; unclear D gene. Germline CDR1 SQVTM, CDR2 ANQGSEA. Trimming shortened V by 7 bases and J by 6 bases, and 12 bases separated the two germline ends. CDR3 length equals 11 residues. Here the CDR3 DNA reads TGCAGCGGGCACCTGCGGAAGACCCAGTACTTC. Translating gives CSGHLRKTQYF.

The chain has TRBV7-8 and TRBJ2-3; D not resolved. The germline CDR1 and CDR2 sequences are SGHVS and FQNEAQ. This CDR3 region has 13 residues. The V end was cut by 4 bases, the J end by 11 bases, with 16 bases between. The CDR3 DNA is TGTGCCAGCAGCTCGTCGCCCAGTCAATGGCAGTATTTT. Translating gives CASSSSPSQWQYF.

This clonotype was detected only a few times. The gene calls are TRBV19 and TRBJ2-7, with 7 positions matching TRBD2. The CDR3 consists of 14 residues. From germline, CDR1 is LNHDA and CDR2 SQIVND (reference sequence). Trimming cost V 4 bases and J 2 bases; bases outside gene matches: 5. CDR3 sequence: CASSTASGPYEQYF. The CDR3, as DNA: TGTGCCAGTAGTACTGCTAGCGGTCCCTACGAGCAGTACTTC.

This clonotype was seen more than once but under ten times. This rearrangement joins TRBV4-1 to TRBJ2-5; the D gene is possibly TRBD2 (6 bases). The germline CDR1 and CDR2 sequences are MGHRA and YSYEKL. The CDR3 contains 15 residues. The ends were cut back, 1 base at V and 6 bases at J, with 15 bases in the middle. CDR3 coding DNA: TGCGCCAGCAGCCAAGTCGGGACTTCGGACCAGACCCAGTACTTC. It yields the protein CASSQVGTSDQTQYF.

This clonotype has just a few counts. DNA for the CDR3: TGCAGCGTTGAAGTAACGGGGAGAGGCGATGAGCAGTTCTTC. It specifies CSVEVTGRGDEQFF. This chain links TRBV29-1 with TRBJ2-1, with D possibly being TRBD2 (5 bases). The germline CDR1 and CDR2 sequences are SQVTM and ANQGSEA. The CDR3 totals 14 residues. The V gene lost 1 base and the J gene lost 8 bases, with 15 bases spanning the gap.

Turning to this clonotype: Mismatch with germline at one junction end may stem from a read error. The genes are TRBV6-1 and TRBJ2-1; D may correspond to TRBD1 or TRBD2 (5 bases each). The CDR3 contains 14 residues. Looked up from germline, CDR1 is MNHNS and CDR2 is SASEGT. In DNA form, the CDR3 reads TGTGCCAGCAGATCACTAGGGGTATACAATGAGCACTTCTTC. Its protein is CASRSLGVYNEHFF.

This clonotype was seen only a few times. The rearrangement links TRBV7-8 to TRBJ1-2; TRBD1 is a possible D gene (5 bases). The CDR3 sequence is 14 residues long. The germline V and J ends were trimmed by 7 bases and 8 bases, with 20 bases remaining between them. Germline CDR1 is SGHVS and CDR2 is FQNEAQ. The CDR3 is CASTPHRGAGGYTF. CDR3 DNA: TGTGCCAGCACCCCCCATCGAGGGGCGGGGGGCTACACCTTC.

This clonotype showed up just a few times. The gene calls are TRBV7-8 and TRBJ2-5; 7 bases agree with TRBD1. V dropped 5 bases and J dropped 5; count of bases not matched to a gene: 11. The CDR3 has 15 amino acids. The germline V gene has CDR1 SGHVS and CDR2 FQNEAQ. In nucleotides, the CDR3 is TGTGCCAGCAGCGAAAAGACAGGGCTCGGGGAGACCCAGTACTTC. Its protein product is CASSEKTGLGETQYF.

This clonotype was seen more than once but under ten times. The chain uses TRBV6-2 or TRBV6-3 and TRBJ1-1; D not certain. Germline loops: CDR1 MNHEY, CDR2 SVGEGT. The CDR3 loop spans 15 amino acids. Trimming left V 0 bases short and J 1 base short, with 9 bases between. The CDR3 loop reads CASSYSSAGNTEAFF. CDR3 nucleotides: TGTGCCAGCAGTTACTCCTCGGCAGGGAACACTGAAGCTTTCTTT.

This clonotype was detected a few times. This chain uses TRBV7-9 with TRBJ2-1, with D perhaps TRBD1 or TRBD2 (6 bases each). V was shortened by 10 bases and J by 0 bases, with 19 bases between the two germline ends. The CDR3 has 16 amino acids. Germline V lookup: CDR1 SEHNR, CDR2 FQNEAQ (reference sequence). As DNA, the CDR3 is TGTGCCATCAGATCGGGGGCGGTGACCTCCTACAATGAGCAGTTCTTC. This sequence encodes CAIRSGAVTSYNEQFF.

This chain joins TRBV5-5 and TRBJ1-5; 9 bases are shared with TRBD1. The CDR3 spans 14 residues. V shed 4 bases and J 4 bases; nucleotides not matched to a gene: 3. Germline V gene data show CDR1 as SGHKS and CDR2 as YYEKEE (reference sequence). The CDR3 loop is CASSRDRVNQPQHF. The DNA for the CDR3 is TGTGCCAGCAGCCGGGACAGGGTGAATCAGCCCCAGCATTTT.

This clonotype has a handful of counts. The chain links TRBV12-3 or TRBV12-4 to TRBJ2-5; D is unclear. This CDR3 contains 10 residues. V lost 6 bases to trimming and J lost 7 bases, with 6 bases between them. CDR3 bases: TGTGCCAGCAGCTCCACGACCCAGTACTTC. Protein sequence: CASSSTTQYF.

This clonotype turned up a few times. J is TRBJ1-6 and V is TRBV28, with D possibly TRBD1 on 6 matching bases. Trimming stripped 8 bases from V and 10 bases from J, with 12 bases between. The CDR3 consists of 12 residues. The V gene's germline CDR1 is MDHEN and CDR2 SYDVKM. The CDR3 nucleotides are TGTGCCAGCGGAACAGGGCCCTCACCCCTCCACTTT. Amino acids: CASGTGPSPLHF.

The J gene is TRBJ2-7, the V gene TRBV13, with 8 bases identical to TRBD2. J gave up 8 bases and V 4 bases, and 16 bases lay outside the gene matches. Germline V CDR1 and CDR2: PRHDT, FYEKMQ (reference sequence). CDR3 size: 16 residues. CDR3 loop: CASSSPLVRGATKQYF. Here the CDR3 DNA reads TGTGCCAGCAGCTCCCCCTTGGTGCGGGGGGCGACGAAGCAGTACTTC.

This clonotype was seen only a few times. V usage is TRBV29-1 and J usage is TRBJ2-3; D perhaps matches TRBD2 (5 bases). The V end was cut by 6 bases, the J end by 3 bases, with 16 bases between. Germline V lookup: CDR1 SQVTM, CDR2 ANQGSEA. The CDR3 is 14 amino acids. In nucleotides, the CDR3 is TGCAGCGTACAGACTGGCAGGAGGACAGATACGCAGTATTTT. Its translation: CSVQTGRRTDTQYF.

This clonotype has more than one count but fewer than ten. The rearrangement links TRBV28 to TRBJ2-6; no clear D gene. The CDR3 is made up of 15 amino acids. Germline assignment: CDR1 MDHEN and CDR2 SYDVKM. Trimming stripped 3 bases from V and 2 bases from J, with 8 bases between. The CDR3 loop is CASSLRLAGANVLTF. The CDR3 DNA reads TGTGCCAGCAGTTTGCGTTTGGCTGGGGCCAACGTCCTGACTTTC.